A single sample gave rise to the 8 T cell receptor beta chains below, sequenced in a study of blood T cell repertoires in COVID-19. Sequencing used immunoSEQ multiplex PCR; TCRdb keeps in-frame clones, though not all of them. Found here are about 240,000 clones, 83% of them singletons; the top ten hold around 5.5%. The sequencing sample was made of peripheral blood. These receptors all stem from a human donor in a cohort sampled during active COVID-19.

This rearrangement joins TRBV5-1 to TRBJ1-4; the match to TRBD1 covers 7 bases. The CDR3 contains 16 residues. CDR1 and CDR2 from the germline V gene are SGHRS and YFSETQ. V dropped 4 bases and J dropped 8; count of bases not matched to a gene: 14. In DNA, the CDR3 is TGCGCCAGCAGCCCCGATAGGCAGGGGGGAGGAGAAAAACTGTTTTTT. Encoded protein: CASSPDRQGGGEKLFF.

J is TRBJ1-3 and V is TRBV5-4, with D possibly TRBD1 on 5 matching bases. The germline CDR1 and CDR2 sequences are SGHNT and YYREEE (reference sequence). Trimming pared 0 bases from V and 1 base from J, leaving 11 bases between. The CDR3 runs 16 residues. The CDR3 nucleotides read TGTGCCAGCAGCTTGGGTCAGGGTGGATCTGGAAACACCATATATTTT. Protein: CASSLGQGGSGNTIYF.

V usage is TRBV9 and J usage is TRBJ1-2; tentative D call: TRBD1 (5 bases). Trimming took off 4 bases at V and 0 bases at J, with 10 bases between the two ends. Germline V gene lookup returns CDR1 SGDLS and CDR2 YYNGEE. The CDR3 is 14 amino acids. CDR3 bases: TGTGCCAGCAGCCCACAGACAGCTAACTATGGCTACACCTTC. Its translation: CASSPQTANYGYTF.

This chain joins TRBV5-1 and TRBJ2-5; a weak D match, TRBD1 (5 bases). CDR1 is SGHRS and CDR2 is YFSETQ in the germline V gene. V lost 4 bases to trimming and J lost 5 bases, with 12 bases between them. The CDR3 totals 13 residues. The CDR3 sequence is CASSTQAEETQYF. The CDR3 DNA reads TGCGCCAGCAGCACACAGGCAGAGGAGACCCAGTACTTC.

This sequence joins TRBV5-1 and TRBJ2-1; 9 bases fit TRBD2. V shed 5 bases, J shed 9 bases, and the junction held 12 bases outside the gene matches. Germline assignment: CDR1 SGHRS and CDR2 YFSETQ. This CDR3 region has 15 residues. CDR3 bases: TGCGCCAGCAGGTGGAGCCCCGGCGGGAGGGGTGAGCAGTTCTTC. It codes for CASRWSPGGRGEQFF.

The genes are TRBV28 and TRBJ1-5; D might be TRBD1 (5 bases). V lost 7 bases and J lost 5, with 9 bases in between. This CDR3 is built from 12 residues. CDR1 MDHEN and CDR2 SYDVKM come from the germline V gene. The CDR3 spells CASNQGDQPQHF. In DNA form, the CDR3 reads TGTGCCAGCAACCAAGGGGATCAGCCCCAGCATTTT.

The chain carries TRBV3-1 (or the pseudogene TRBV3-2) and TRBJ2-5; 7 nucleotides align to TRBD2. This CDR3 contains 14 residues. Trimming took 5 bases from V and 4 from J; bases not matched to a gene: 7. The germline CDR1 and CDR2 sequences are LGHDT and YNNKEL (reference sequence). The CDR3 is CASSAQRGVETQYF. CDR3 bases: TGTGCCAGCAGCGCTCAGCGGGGCGTAGAGACCCAGTACTTC.

The V and J genes are TRBV9 and TRBJ1-5, with 12 nucleotides matching TRBD1. CDR1 is SGDLS and CDR2 is YYNGEE in the germline V gene. CDR3 length: 16 amino acids. V was pared by 4 bases and J by 2 bases, with 4 bases of the junction left unmatched. The CDR3 DNA reads as TGTGCCAGCAGCCTGGGGACAGGGGGCGGCAATCAGCCCCAGCATTTT. Protein product: CASSLGTGGGNQPQHF.